Shown below are 23 T cell receptor beta chains from a single sample sequenced in a study of blood T cells in healthy people across ages. A J-beta primer mix and a sample-barcoded 5' primer were used in a second PCR of about 7 to 12 cycles. In TCRdb, the 5' RACE reads were re-called with MiXCR into one record per CDR3 protein. This table has approximately 1,700,000 distinct CDR3 sequences, about 39% appearing once. Material: blood. The receptors originated from a human donor in good health.

CDR3 in amino acids: CASSVQNQPQHF. The CDR3 DNA reads TGTGCCAGCAGTGTCCAGAATCAGCCCCAGCATTTT. The genes are TRBV7-2 and TRBJ1-5; D remains ambiguous. V was clipped by 6 bases and J by 4 bases, with 7 bases between them. Germline V lookup: CDR1 SGHTA, CDR2 FQGNSA. This CDR3 spans 12 amino acids.

A few counts support this clonotype. This chain joins TRBV20-1 and TRBJ2-7; D is unresolved. V lost 3 bases and J lost 3, with 9 bases in between. This CDR3 is 12 amino acids long. CDR1 is DFQATT and CDR2 is SNEGSKA in the germline V gene (reference sequence). The CDR3 DNA reads as TGCAGTGCTAGTGAGATGGGCTACGAGCAGTACTTC. Translation: CSASEMGYEQYF.

This clonotype was found a few times. The genes are TRBV28 and TRBJ1-2; D gene ambiguous. Per germline, CDR1 MDHEN and CDR2 SYDVKM. Trimming left V 5 bases short and J 6 bases short, with 7 bases between. CDR3 length: 11 residues. The CDR3: CASSILNGYTF. CDR3 in DNA: TGTGCCAGCAGTATACTCAATGGCTACACCTTC.

This clonotype was observed a few times. The CDR3 coding sequence is TGTGCCAGCAGCTTCACCGGGACACTGAACACTGAAGCTTTCTTT. As protein: CASSFTGTLNTEAFF. V is TRBV7-2 and J is TRBJ1-1; D is perhaps TRBD1 (6 bases). CDR1 SGHTA and CDR2 FQGNSA come from the germline V gene. The CDR3 runs 15 residues. V was pared by 3 bases and J by 0 bases, with 11 bases between. The full variable domain, with the rest looked up from reference TRBV7-2 and TRBJ1-1, is GAGVSQSPSNKVTEKGKDVELRCDPISGHTALYWYRQSLGQGLEFLIYFQGNSAPDKSGLPSDRFSAERTGGSVSTLTIQRTQQEDSAVYLCASSFTGTLNTEAFFGQGTRLTVV.

This clonotype was seen a handful of times. The gene calls are TRBV20-1 and TRBJ1-4, with 9 bases matching TRBD1. Germline CDR1 reads DFQATT; CDR2 reads SNEGSKA (reference sequence). V lost 7 bases, J lost 15 bases, and 9 bases stayed unmatched. The CDR3 consists of 11 residues. CDR3 protein: CSVGDRDTLFF. The CDR3 DNA reads as TGCAGTGTTGGGGACAGGGACACCTTGTTTTTT.

The chain carries TRBV12-3 or TRBV12-4 and TRBJ1-2; maybe TRBD1 (6 bases). V gave up 2 bases and J gave up 9 bases, with 10 bases separating them. The CDR3 extends over 12 amino acids. CDR3 DNA sequence: TGTGCCAGCAGTTTAACGGGGGGCAGCTACACCTTC. Its translation: CASSLTGGSYTF.

The chain links TRBV12-5 to TRBJ2-5; 7 nucleotides align to TRBD2. Germline assignment: CDR1 LGHNT and CDR2 FRNRAP. The CDR3 is 15 amino acids. The V segment lost 1 base and the J segment 2 bases; nucleotides outside the gene matches: 4. CDR3 in DNA: TGTGCTAGTGGTTTGGGAGCGGGACCTCAAGAGACCCAGTACTTC. This encodes CASGLGAGPQETQYF.

The chain couples TRBV3-1 to TRBJ2-5; D is unresolved. The J call is doubtful: the DNA matches TRBJ2-7 better. The CDR3 totals 14 residues. Germline assignment: CDR1 LGHDT and CDR2 YNNKEL (reference sequence). The CDR3 nucleotides are TGTGCCAGCAGCCAAGTTATAGGGTTGGGCGAGCAGTACTTC. Translating gives CASSQVIGLGEQYF.

J is TRBJ1-1 and V is TRBV29-1, with TRBD1 identical over 10 bases. The junction had 5 bases not matched to a gene; V was cut back by 6 bases and J by 1 base. CDR3 length: 14 amino acids. The V gene's germline CDR1 is SQVTM and CDR2 ANQGSEA. CDR3 coding DNA: TGCAGCGTCATTCGACAGGGGGCGAACACTGAAGCTTTCTTT. This sequence encodes CSVIRQGANTEAFF.

This sequence joins TRBV20-1 and TRBJ2-4, with unresolved D. This CDR3 contains 14 residues. V was trimmed by 5 bases and J by 1 base, leaving 12 bases between them. In germline, CDR1 is DFQATT, CDR2 SNEGSKA (reference sequence). The CDR3 DNA reads TGCAGTGCTTGTCAAACGTCGGCCAAAAACATTCAGTACTTC. Protein product: CSACQTSAKNIQYF.

A few counts support this clonotype. J is TRBJ1-1 and V is TRBV27; 7 nucleotides align to TRBD1. V dropped 7 bases and J dropped 6; count of bases not matched to a gene: 11. This CDR3 contains 14 residues. CDR1 and CDR2 from the germline V gene are MNHEY and SMNVEV (reference sequence). The CDR3 sequence: CASTSLTGSPEAFF. As DNA, the CDR3 is TGTGCCAGCACCTCATTGACAGGGAGTCCTGAAGCTTTCTTT.

The rearrangement links TRBV12-3 or TRBV12-4 to TRBJ2-1; D is possibly TRBD1 (6 bases). This CDR3 region has 14 residues. V shed 3 bases and J shed 7 bases, with 13 bases lying between them. DNA for the CDR3: TGTGCCAGCAGTTTTCTATCAGGGGTGAATGAGCAGTTCTTC. Translation: CASSFLSGVNEQFF.

This clonotype has only a few counts. The CDR3 DNA follows: TGTGCCAGCAACAACGTAGGGGGGATCACAGATACGCAGTATTTT. This codes for CASNNVGGITDTQYF. The chain joins TRBV7-8 to TRBJ2-3, with D perhaps assigned TRBD1 or TRBD2 (6 bases each). V lost 7 bases and J lost 2, with 16 bases in between. This CDR3 has 15 amino acids. The germline V gene encodes CDR1 SGHVS and CDR2 FQNEAQ. Looking up the rest from reference TRBV7-8 and TRBJ2-3 gives the full variable domain: GAGVSQSPRYKVAKRGQDVALRCDPISGHVSLFWYQQALGQGPEFLTYFQNEAQLDKSGLPSDRFFAERPEGSVSTLKIQRTQQEDSAVYLCASNNVGGITDTQYFGPGTRLTVL.

This clonotype came up a few times. J is TRBJ1-2 and V is TRBV5-1; the D is unclear. Trimming cost V 0 bases and J 5 bases, with 11 bases left between them. CDR1 is SGHRS, CDR2 YFSETQ, per germline. The CDR3 totals 14 residues. The CDR3 DNA reads TGCGCCAGCAGCTTGGGGGCAGTGCTATATGGCTACACCTTC. As protein: CASSLGAVLYGYTF.

This chain uses TRBV28 with TRBJ1-2, with D unclear. V lost 8 bases and J lost 4, with 11 bases in between. CDR1 and CDR2 from the germline V gene are MDHEN and SYDVKM. The CDR3 sequence is 12 residues long. The chain's CDR3 is CASGSSVYGYTF. CDR3 sequence (DNA): TGTGCCAGCGGCTCATCAGTCTATGGCTACACCTTC.

The gene calls are TRBV18 and TRBJ2-7; the D gene is possibly TRBD1 (5 bases). Trimming left V 0 bases short and J 1 base short, with 13 bases between. There are 16 residues in the CDR3. CDR1 is KGHSH and CDR2 is LQKENI in the germline V gene. In DNA, the CDR3 is TGTGCCAGCTCACCACCGGCAGGGCGAAGGTCCTACGAGCAGTACTTC. Residues: CASSPPAGRRSYEQYF.

There are a few counts of this clonotype. This chain connects TRBV5-4 to TRBJ1-2; perhaps TRBD1 as D (6 bases). The V gene lost 0 bases and the J gene lost 1 base, with 10 bases spanning the gap. The CDR3 spans 15 residues. From germline, CDR1 is SGHNT and CDR2 YYREEE (reference sequence). Here the CDR3 DNA reads TGTGCCAGCAGCTTGGCGGGCAGGGGTAACTATGGCTACACCTTC. Residues: CASSLAGRGNYGYTF.

The gene calls are TRBV16 and TRBJ1-2; TRBD1 is a possible D gene (5 bases). Trimming pared 1 base from V and 8 bases from J, leaving 11 bases between. The CDR3 runs 13 residues. Germline CDR1 is KGHSY and CDR2 is FQNENV. The CDR3 DNA is TGTGCCAGCAGCCAATGGGGGGATCCGGGCTACACCTTC. Its protein product is CASSQWGDPGYTF.

This chain connects TRBV7-2 to TRBJ1-5; no clear D gene. Germline V gene data show CDR1 as SGHTA and CDR2 as FQGNSA. The CDR3 has 15 amino acids. With 1 base removed from V and 7 bases from J, the gap between germline ends came to 14 bases. CDR3 region: CASSLDMSYVQPQHF. The DNA of the CDR3 is TGTGCCAGCAGCTTAGATATGAGCTACGTCCAGCCCCAGCATTTT.

A few counts support this clonotype. The CDR3 DNA sequence: TGTGCCAGCAGCCACCGTAGAAGGGATGGCTACACCTTC. It encodes CASSHRRRDGYTF. The gene calls are TRBV6-6 and TRBJ1-2; no reliable D call. Germline CDR1 reads MNHNY; CDR2 reads SVGAGI (reference sequence). The CDR3 totals 13 residues. The V end lost 6 bases, the J end lost 6 bases, and 14 bases lay between the germline ends.

V gene TRBV9 combines with J gene TRBJ2-1; 10 bases line up with TRBD1. Unmatched junction bases numbered 7, after V lost 3 bases and J lost 1 base. CDR1 and CDR2 from the germline V gene are SGDLS and YYNGEE. The CDR3 runs to 17 residues. Here the CDR3 reads CASSAGQGGFSYNEQFF. CDR3 DNA: TGTGCCAGCAGCGCCGGACAGGGGGGGTTTTCCTACAATGAGCAGTTCTTC.

The rearrangement uses TRBV20-1 and TRBJ1-5; possible D gene TRBD1, 6 bases. This CDR3 spans 15 amino acids. The germline gives CDR1 DFQATT, CDR2 SNEGSKA (reference sequence). V lost 1 base and J 2 bases, leaving 12 bases between the germline ends. CDR3 DNA sequence: TGCAGTGCTAGAGTACCCGGGGGCGGCAATCAGCCCCAGCATTTT. Its protein is CSARVPGGGNQPQHF.

This clonotype was picked up many times. The rearrangement links TRBV7-3 to TRBJ2-3; D unresolved. Per germline, CDR1 SGHTA and CDR2 FQGTGA. Trimming shortened V by 1 base and J by 2 bases, and 4 bases separated the two germline ends. There are 13 residues in the CDR3. The CDR3 bases are TGTGCCAGCAGCTTAAGGATCACAGATACGCAGTATTTT. Translated, it gives CASSLRITDTQYF.